The 30 T cell receptor beta chains listed next were all sequenced from one sample in a study of Ad26.COV2.S vaccination and SARS-CoV-2 variants. Regarding treatment: roughly 19 received Ad26.COV2.S at low or high dose, single or two shots; 5 received placebo; per-sample allocation not given. Sampling took place 63 days after the first vaccine or placebo injection. Measured with immunoSEQ multiplex PCR; TCRdb has only the in-frame clones, and not every one. The table lists hundreds of thousands of clones, approximately 88% of them singletons, with over 1.3% in the top ten. The material was peripheral blood, obtained in a trial of Ad26.COV2.S vaccine versus placebo. These receptors were taken from a person aged 18-65 years who received the Ad26.COV2.S COVID-19 vaccine or a placebo.

This chain joins TRBV30 and TRBJ2-3, with a tentative D call TRBD2 (7 bases). CDR1 and CDR2 (germline): GTSNPN, SVGIG (reference sequence). Trimming took 5 bases from V and 4 from J, leaving 22 bases between them. This CDR3 is 16 amino acids long. CDR3 sequence: CAWRQAGAGDSDTQYF. CDR3 bases: TGTGCCTGGCGTCAAGCAGGGGCGGGAGATTCAGATACGCAGTATTTT.

This clone was observed a single time. The V gene is TRBV13, the J gene TRBJ2-3; no definite D call. CDR1 is PRHDT, CDR2 FYEKMQ, per germline (reference sequence). The ends were cut back, 2 bases at V and 4 bases at J, with 1 base in the middle. CDR3 length: 11 residues. DNA for the CDR3: TGTGCCAGCAGCTTATCAGATACGCAGTATTTT. Its protein product is CASSLSDTQYF.

The V call is TRBV12-3 or TRBV12-4, the J call TRBJ1-3; the D is unclear. V shed 4 bases and J shed 2 bases, with 6 bases lying between them. The CDR3 is made up of 13 amino acids. The CDR3 reads CASSSGTGNTIYF. CDR3 nucleotide sequence: TGTGCCAGCAGTTCCGGGACTGGAAACACCATATATTTT.

In this sample, this clone turned up once. This sequence joins TRBV18 and TRBJ1-4; the match to TRBD1 covers 9 bases. V shed 5 bases, J shed 8 bases, and the junction held 9 bases outside the gene matches. Germline V lookup: CDR1 KGHSH, CDR2 LQKENI. CDR3 length: 15 residues. As DNA, the CDR3 is TGTGCCAGCTCATCGGGGGACAGGGTGCGAGAAAAACTGTTTTTT. Amino acids: CASSSGDRVREKLFF.

CDR3 nucleotides: TGTGCCAGCACCCGAACAGGGGGCGGTCGTGAAAAACTGTTTTTT. It is translated as CASTRTGGGREKLFF. V usage is TRBV6-5 and J usage is TRBJ1-4, with TRBD1 matching 9 bases. CDR3 length: 15 amino acids. Trimming at V came to 7 bases and at J to 7 bases, leaving 10 bases not matched to a gene. Germline CDR1 and CDR2: MNHEY and SVGAGI.

The chain uses TRBV29-1 and TRBJ1-5, with D uncertain. Germline V CDR1 and CDR2: SQVTM, ANQGSEA. The V end was cut by 4 bases, the J end by 2 bases, with 6 bases between. CDR3 length: 12 amino acids. The CDR3 spells CSVVIGNQPQHF. The CDR3 DNA reads as TGCAGCGTTGTCATAGGCAATCAGCCCCAGCATTTT.

The V gene is TRBV2, the J gene TRBJ2-2; D may be TRBD2 (6 bases). CDR1 and CDR2 from the germline V gene are SNHLY and FYNNEI. CDR3 length: 16 residues. Trimming stripped 7 bases from V and 2 bases from J, with 17 bases between. The CDR3, as DNA: TGTGCCAGCATCGGGCGGGCTAGCGAAAACACCGGGGAGCTGTTTTTT. Translating gives CASIGRASENTGELFF. The full variable domain, rest sourced from reference TRBV2 and TRBJ2-2, is EPEVTQTPSHQVTQMGQEVILRCVPISNHLYFYWYRQILGQKVEFLVSFYNNEISEKSEIFDDQFSVERPDGSNFTLKIRSTKLEDSAMYFCASIGRASENTGELFFGEGSRLTVL.

The CDR3 sequence is CASSWGTGRGDTQYF. In DNA form, the CDR3 reads TGTGCCAGCAGCTGGGGGACAGGGCGGGGGGATACGCAGTATTTT. The chain employs TRBV5-4 and TRBJ2-3, with TRBD1 identical over 9 bases. Germline trimming cut 3 bases from V and 6 bases from J; bases unmatched to any gene: 8. Germline V lookup: CDR1 SGHNT, CDR2 YYREEE (reference sequence). The CDR3 is 15 residues long.

CDR3 sequence (DNA): TGTGCCAGCAGCTTTAAGGCAACTAATGAAAAACTGTTTTTT. It is translated as CASSFKATNEKLFF. This chain uses TRBV5-8 with TRBJ1-4, with D unresolved. CDR1 SGHTS and CDR2 YDEGEE come from the germline V gene. Trimming cost V 2 bases and J 0 bases, with 5 bases left between them. The CDR3 runs 14 residues.

CDR3 nucleotide sequence: TGTGCCAGCAGCCAAGCGACAGGGTTAAGGGATGAAGCTTTCTTT. Translating gives CASSQATGLRDEAFF. The chain employs TRBV4-2 and TRBJ1-1, with 7 bases identical to TRBD1. The CDR3 extends over 15 amino acids. V lost 1 base and J lost 7; bases outside the gene matches: 9. Germline CDR1 is LGHNA and CDR2 is YNFKEQ.

J is TRBJ2-5 and V is TRBV21-1; the table's D call, TRBD1, was not checked against the DNA. TRBV21-1 is shown as a pseudogene. The CDR3 totals 13 residues. CDR3 nucleotide sequence: TGTGCCAGCAGCAACAGGCAGGGGTTGACCCAGTACTTC. It translates to CASSNRQGLTQYF.

The chain joins TRBV19 to TRBJ1-3; no reliable D call. Trimming removed 2 bases from V and 5 bases from J, with 7 bases in between. CDR3 size: 13 residues. The germline CDR1 and CDR2 sequences are LNHDA and SQIVND (reference sequence). CDR3 sequence (DNA): TGTGCCAGTAGTATACTAGAGCGAAACACCATATATTTT. It is translated as CASSILERNTIYF.

This clone was detected once. The J gene is TRBJ2-7, the V gene TRBV27; the match to TRBD2 covers 15 bases. CDR3 length: 16 amino acids. V lost 3 bases, J lost 2 bases, and 2 bases stayed unmatched. Per the germline V gene, CDR1 is MNHEY and CDR2 is SMNVEV (reference sequence). CDR3 sequence: CASSLRTSGRAYEQYF. As DNA, the CDR3 is TGTGCCAGCAGTTTGAGGACTAGCGGGAGGGCCTACGAGCAGTACTTC.

This clone was seen once. In DNA, the CDR3 is TGTGCCAGCAGCTCCAGACAGGGTACAGATACGCAGTATTTT. Protein sequence: CASSSRQGTDTQYF. The chain links TRBV13 to TRBJ2-3, with 7 nucleotides matching TRBD1. Per germline, CDR1 PRHDT and CDR2 FYEKMQ (reference sequence). V gave up 4 bases and J gave up 3 bases; unmatched junction bases: 4. This CDR3 spans 14 amino acids.

The rearrangement links TRBV27 to TRBJ2-1, with TRBD2 matching 7 bases. This CDR3 is 15 amino acids long. CDR1 is MNHEY, CDR2 SMNVEV, per germline (reference sequence). V shed 2 bases and J 7 bases; nucleotides not matched to a gene: 8. CDR3 loop: CASSLGGGNLNEQFF. CDR3 in DNA: TGTGCCAGCAGTTTAGGCGGGGGAAATTTGAATGAGCAGTTCTTC.

The chain joins TRBV5-8 to TRBJ2-7; D tentatively fits TRBD1 or TRBD2 (5 bases each). Looked up from germline, CDR1 is SGHTS and CDR2 is YDEGEE. Trimming shortened V by 0 bases and J by 4 bases, and 8 bases separated the two germline ends. This CDR3 comprises 13 residues. CDR3 DNA sequence: TGTGCCAGCAGCTTGGAGAGGGGATACGAGCAGTACTTC. This encodes CASSLERGYEQYF.

The rearrangement links TRBV5-1 to TRBJ2-7; D gene unclear. Germline V CDR1 and CDR2: SGHRS, YFSETQ. Trimming shortened V by 0 bases and J by 2 bases, and 9 bases separated the two germline ends. The CDR3 runs to 14 residues. CDR3 coding DNA: TGCGCCAGCAGCTTGGAATTGCAGACCTACGAGCAGTACTTC. It translates to CASSLELQTYEQYF.

The chain carries TRBV30 and TRBJ1-2; unclear D gene. Trimming removed 6 bases at V and 7 bases at J, with 9 bases between. Germline V gene data show CDR1 as GTSNPN and CDR2 as SVGIG (reference sequence). CDR3 length equals 10 residues. This CDR3 reads CACRHSGYTF. The CDR3 DNA is TGTGCCTGCAGGCACAGTGGCTACACCTTC.

This chain uses TRBV5-4 with TRBJ2-1; D is possibly TRBD1 or TRBD2 (5 bases each). Trimming shortened V by 4 bases and J by 4 bases, and 18 bases separated the two germline ends. Looked up from germline, CDR1 is SGHNT and CDR2 is YYREEE (reference sequence). The CDR3 extends over 16 amino acids. CDR3 loop: CASSDFLAGAYNEQFF. The CDR3 DNA follows: TGTGCCAGCAGCGACTTCCTAGCTGGGGCATACAATGAGCAGTTCTTC. Full variable domain (outside the CDR3, taken from reference TRBV5-4 and TRBJ2-1): ETGVTQSPTHLIKTRGQQVTLRCSSQSGHNTVSWYQQALGQGPQFIFQYYREEENGRGNFPPRFSGLQFPNYSSELNVNALELDDSALYLCASSDFLAGAYNEQFFGPGTRLTVL.

The gene calls are TRBV6-5 and TRBJ1-2; D is possibly TRBD1 (5 bases). The CDR3 totals 13 residues. Trimming stripped 2 bases from V and 5 bases from J, with 9 bases between. Germline CDR1 is MNHEY and CDR2 is SVGAGI. CDR3: CASSYGARYGYTF. CDR3 DNA: TGTGCCAGCAGTTACGGGGCCAGATATGGCTACACCTTC.

The genes are TRBV5-4 and TRBJ1-2; D call uncertain. Per germline, CDR1 SGHNT and CDR2 YYREEE (reference sequence). Between the trimmed V and J ends, which lost 4 bases and 4 bases, there was a span of 11 bases. The CDR3 is made up of 13 amino acids. The CDR3 spells CASSQSASYGYTF. CDR3 DNA sequence: TGTGCCAGCAGCCAGTCAGCCTCCTATGGCTACACCTTC.

This chain uses TRBV4-2 with TRBJ1-4; the match to TRBD1 covers 8 bases. J gave up 8 bases and V 1 base, and 3 bases lay outside the gene matches. Germline V lookup: CDR1 LGHNA, CDR2 YNFKEQ. The CDR3 has 14 residues. The CDR3 DNA follows: TGTGCCAGCAGCCAAGGACAGGGGACCGAAAAACTGTTTTTT. Amino acid sequence: CASSQGQGTEKLFF.

The chain couples TRBV6-9 to TRBJ1-6, with D possibly TRBD1 on 5 matching bases. The CDR3 consists of 15 residues. Germline V lookup: CDR1 MNHGY, CDR2 SVAAGI. Trimming left V 4 bases short and J 14 bases short, with 21 bases between. The CDR3 DNA follows: TGTGCCAGCAGTTTTTATTCGACAGCGCCGAGATCCCTCCACTTT. Its protein product is CASSFYSTAPRSLHF.

The V gene is TRBV11-2, the J gene TRBJ1-3; no definite D call. Trimming removed 3 bases at V and 0 bases at J, with 6 bases between. Germline CDR1 SGHAT, CDR2 FQNNGV. This CDR3 comprises 14 residues. DNA for the CDR3: TGTGCCAGCAGCTTGGCTAACTCTGGAAACACCATATATTTT. Translating gives CASSLANSGNTIYF.

V gene TRBV18 combines with J gene TRBJ2-1; 12 bases match TRBD2. The length of the CDR3 is 17 residues. J lost 1 base, V lost 4 bases, and 5 bases had no gene match. Looked up from germline, CDR1 is KGHSH and CDR2 is LQKENI. CDR3 nucleotide sequence: TGTGCCAGCTCACTCTTACTAGCGGGAGGATCCTACAATGAGCAGTTCTTC. Protein sequence: CASSLLLAGGSYNEQFF.

This clone was counted a few times. The DNA is left out, because the CDR3 cannot be placed on it with certainty; the CDR3 is given as TCRdb lists it. The V and J genes are TRBV19 and TRBJ1-6; the table's D call, TRBD1, has no DNA check behind it. Looked up from germline, CDR1 is LNHDA and CDR2 is SQIVND (reference sequence). The CDR3 region is 15 residues in length, termini included. This CDR3 is CASSIFGQAGSPLHF.

The rearrangement uses TRBV6-5 and TRBJ1-2; no reliable D call. The CDR3 extends over 12 amino acids. Germline values: CDR1 MNHEY, CDR2 SVGAGI. CDR3 nucleotide sequence: TGTGCGGTTCGAGGGCCGCTGCATGGCTACACCTTC. Its translation: CAVRGPLHGYTF.

The genes are TRBV19 and TRBJ2-2, with 14 bases aligning to TRBD2. The J segment lost 7 bases and the V segment lost 7 bases, leaving 11 bases of the junction unmatched. The CDR3 loop spans 17 amino acids. Germline CDR1 LNHDA, CDR2 SQIVND (reference sequence). CDR3 protein: CASNPRGTSGRIGELFF. CDR3 nucleotide sequence: TGTGCCAGTAATCCACGGGGGACTAGCGGGAGAATCGGGGAGCTGTTTTTT.

This chain connects TRBV7-2 to TRBJ1-2; D gene uncertain. The CDR3 spans 14 residues. CDR1 and CDR2 (germline): SGHTA, FQGNSA. With 0 bases removed from V and 3 bases from J, the gap between germline ends came to 8 bases. CDR3 amino acids: CASSLAQTYYGYTF. CDR3 coding DNA: TGTGCCAGCAGCTTAGCTCAGACCTACTATGGCTACACCTTC.

V is TRBV7-9 and J is TRBJ2-7; D possibly corresponds to TRBD1 (5 bases). V was cut by 3 bases and J by 2 bases, with 14 bases left in between. CDR3 length: 15 amino acids. Germline V gene sequence: CDR1 SEHNR, CDR2 FQNEAQ (reference sequence). CDR3 nucleotides: TGTGCCAGCAGCTTTACAGGCGCTCGTACCTACGAGCAGTACTTC. It codes for CASSFTGARTYEQYF.